Detailed here is one T cell receptor beta chain. These data are taken from a study of blood T cell repertoires in COVID-19. Study-wide context: Acute and convalescent COVID-19 samples came from the United States, Italy and Spain. In each case, the material was cDNA or gDNA derived from T cells, B-cell-depleted T cells, or PBMCs.

Germline CDR1 LGHNA, CDR2 YSLEER. This CDR3 comprises 14 residues. The V and J ends lost 0 bases and 4 bases respectively, with 9 bases between them. Original handling: By means of reference gene primer amplification, nucleated cell counts were estimated. Sequencing used immunoSEQ multiplex PCR; TCRdb keeps in-frame clones, though not all of them. V and J calls and clone size are those listed in that table; D and trimming were worked out from the DNA. The sample has about 160,000 clones, 65% to 90% seen once. The receptor's source is a man aged 70-80 years with acute or convalescent COVID-19. This chain links TRBV4-3 with TRBJ1-2, with D unresolved. Sequences were obtained from peripheral blood. The chain's CDR3 is CASSQDRYSYGYTF. DNA for the CDR3: TGCGCCAGCAGCCAAGATAGATACTCCTATGGCTACACCTTC.